Described below is a single T cell receptor (beta chain) sequence and its context. This entry comes from a study of blood T cell repertoires in COVID-19. Study at large: Samples came from the United States, Italy and Spain, spanning acute and convalescent COVID-19. Sources were T cells, B-cell-depleted T cells, or PBMCs; the material itself was cDNA or gDNA.

Study processing details: Using reference gene primer amplification, nucleated cell counts were estimated. Using immunoSEQ multiplex PCR, the repertoire was profiled, and TCRdb retains in-frame clones only, with some absent. V and J calls and clone size are as listed in that table; D and trimming were resolved from the DNA. The data hold roughly 38,000 clones, with about four fifths observed a single time. This CDR3 spans 16 amino acids. V was clipped by 2 bases and J by 2 bases; unmatched bases: 2. Germline V lookup: CDR1 MGHRA, CDR2 YSYEKL. V is TRBV4-1 and J is TRBJ2-2, with 10 bases fitting TRBD1. Sequenced: peripheral blood. This TCR came from a man between 35 and 55 years old with active or convalescent COVID-19. DNA of the CDR3: TGCGCCAGCAGCCAAAGGGACAGGGGTAACACCGGGGAGCTGTTTTTT. Translation gives CASSQRDRGNTGELFF.